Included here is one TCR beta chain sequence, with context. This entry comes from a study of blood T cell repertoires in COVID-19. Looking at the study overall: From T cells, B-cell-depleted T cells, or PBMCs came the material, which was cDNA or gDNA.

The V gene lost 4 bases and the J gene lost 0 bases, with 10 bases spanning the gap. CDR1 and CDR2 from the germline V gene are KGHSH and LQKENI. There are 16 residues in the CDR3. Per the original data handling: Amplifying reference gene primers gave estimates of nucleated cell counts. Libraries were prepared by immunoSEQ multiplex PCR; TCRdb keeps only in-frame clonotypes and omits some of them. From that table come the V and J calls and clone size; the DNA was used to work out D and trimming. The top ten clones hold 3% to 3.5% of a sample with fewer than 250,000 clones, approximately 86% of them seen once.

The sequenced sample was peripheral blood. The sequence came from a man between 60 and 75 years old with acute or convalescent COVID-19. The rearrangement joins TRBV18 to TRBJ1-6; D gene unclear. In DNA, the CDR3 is TGTGCCAGCTCACTACCCGGGAGCTCCTATAATTCACCCCTCCACTTT. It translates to CASSLPGSSYNSPLHF. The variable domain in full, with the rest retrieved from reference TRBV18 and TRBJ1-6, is NAGVMQNPRHLVRRRGQEARLRCSPMKGHSHVYWYRQLPEEGLKFMVYLQKENIIDESGMPKERFSAEFPKEGPSILRIQQVVRGDSAAYFCASSLPGSSYNSPLHFGNGTRLTVT.